The entry that follows covers one T cell receptor (beta chain) sequence. Its antigen is unknown. The record originates from a study of a mutant IDH1 vaccine in newly diagnosed glioma. Data came from immunoSEQ multiplex PCR; TCRdb stores just in-frame clones and leaves some out. There are 40,000 to 55,000 clones in the sample; more than 65% occur only once, and 6% to 8% lies in the top ten. Time point here: week 35, safety follow-up. A single vaccine dose contained 300 ug of mutant IDH1 20-mer peptide, and topical imiquimod was used with it. Looked up from germline, CDR1 is SGHRS and CDR2 is YFSETQ. CDR3 size: 14 residues. The ends were cut back, 2 bases at V and 1 base at J, with 9 bases in the middle.

The material was PBMCs, obtained from a glioma patient whose treatment included an IDH1 peptide vaccine. This clonotype was obtained from a man in his forties with glioma. The J gene is TRBJ2-5, the V gene TRBV5-1; D may be TRBD1 (6 bases). This chain's CDR3 is CASSFRDTQETQYF. The CDR3 DNA is TGCGCCAGCAGCTTCCGGGACACCCAAGAGACCCAGTACTTC.